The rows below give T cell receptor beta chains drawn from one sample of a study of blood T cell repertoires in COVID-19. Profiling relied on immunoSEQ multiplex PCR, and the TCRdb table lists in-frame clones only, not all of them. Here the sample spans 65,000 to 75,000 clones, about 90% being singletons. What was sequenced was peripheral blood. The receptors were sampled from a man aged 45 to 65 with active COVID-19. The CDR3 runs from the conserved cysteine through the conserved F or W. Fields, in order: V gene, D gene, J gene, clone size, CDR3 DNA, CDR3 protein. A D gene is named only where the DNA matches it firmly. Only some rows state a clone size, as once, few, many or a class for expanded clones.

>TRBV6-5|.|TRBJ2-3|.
TGTGCCACGGGGAGAGCGGGCAGCACAGATACGCAGTATTTT
CATGRAGSTDTQYF
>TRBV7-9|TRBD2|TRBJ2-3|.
TGTGCCAGCACCACCCTATCCCCTCTAGCGGGGAAGCAGTATTTT
CASTTLSPLAGKQYF
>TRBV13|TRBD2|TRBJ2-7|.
TGTGCCAGCAGCTTAGGGAGACTAGCTGCCGAGCAGTACTTC
CASSLGRLAAEQYF
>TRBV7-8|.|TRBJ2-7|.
TGTGCCAGCAGCTTGGAGGGACTTAACTACGAGCAGTACTTC
CASSLEGLNYEQYF
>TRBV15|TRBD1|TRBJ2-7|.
TGTGCCACCAGCAGAGGATTCGGGACAGTAAAATACGAGCAGTACTTC
CATSRGFGTVKYEQYF
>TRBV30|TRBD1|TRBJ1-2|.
TGTGCCTGGAGGCCAGGGGGGCTATATGGCTACACCTTC
CAWRPGGLYGYTF
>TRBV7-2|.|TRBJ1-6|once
TGTGCCAGCACCCGACGAGGGGGCTCCTATAATTCACCCCTCCACTTT
CASTRRGGSYNSPLHF
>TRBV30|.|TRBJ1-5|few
TGTGCCTGGGGGGAGGGTCTGGGCAATCAGCCCCAGCATTTT
CAWGEGLGNQPQHF
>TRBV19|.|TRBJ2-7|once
TGTGCCAGTAGCAGGCAGAGTAACTCCTACGAGCAGTACTTC
CASSRQSNSYEQYF
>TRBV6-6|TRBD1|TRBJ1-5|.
TGTGCCAGCAGTCCCCAAAAACTGACAGGGGGCAAGATTCAGCCCCAGCATTTT
CASSPQKLTGGKIQPQHF